These T cell receptor beta chains were read from a single sample in a study of control samples from healthy donors and cancer patients. Sequencing was performed with immunoSEQ multiplex PCR; in TCRdb, only in-frame clones are kept and a portion is missing. The table shows approximately 170,000 clones, with 90% to 95% occurring only once. Sequenced material: blood. Receptor source: a young woman in good health. Each CDR3 is given with its conserved first and last residue. Fields, in order: V gene, clone size, D gene, J gene, CDR3 protein, CDR3 DNA. D genes are given only for firm matches. Where a row states a size, it is once, few, many or the class of an expanded clone; other rows omit it.

V: TRBV5-1
size: .
D: .
J: TRBJ1-4
CDR3: CASSLEQGTNEKLFF
DNA: TGCGCCAGCAGCTTGGAACAGGGAACTAATGAAAAACTGTTTTTT

V: TRBV9
size: .
D: .
J: TRBJ2-1
CDR3: CASSVGTGLVLTYNEQFF
DNA: TGTGCCAGCAGCGTAGGAACGGGACTCGTACTAACCTACAATGAGCAGTTCTTC

V: TRBV6-5
size: .
D: .
J: TRBJ2-3
CDR3: CASTWGEADTQYF
DNA: TGTGCCAGCACTTGGGGTGAGGCAGATACGCAGTATTTT

V: TRBV18
size: once
D: TRBD2
J: TRBJ2-7
CDR3: CAGSPSGRSYEQYF
DNA: TGTGCCGGCTCACCTAGCGGGAGGAGCTACGAGCAGTACTTC

V: TRBV5-1
size: .
D: .
J: TRBJ2-3
CDR3: CASSGGAAAGGTDTQYF
DNA: TGCGCCAGCAGCGGGGGGGCGGCTGCGGGGGGCACAGATACGCAGTATTTT

V: TRBV5-4
size: .
D: TRBD1
J: TRBJ1-3
CDR3: CASSLGTGGSGNTIYF
DNA: TGTGCCAGCAGCTTGGGAACAGGGGGCTCTGGAAACACCATATATTTT

V: TRBV7-9
size: few
D: .
J: TRBJ2-7
CDR3: CASSGQSSYEQYF
DNA: TGTGCCAGCAGTGGACAGAGCTCCTACGAGCAGTACTTC

V: TRBV10-1
size: .
D: TRBD2
J: TRBJ2-7
CDR3: CASSESVAGAYEQYF
DNA: TGCGCCAGCAGTGAGTCAGTAGCGGGAGCCTACGAGCAGTACTTC

V: TRBV28
size: .
D: TRBD2
J: TRBJ2-7
CDR3: CASSLWSLSGRAMYGQYF
DNA: TGTGCCAGCAGTTTATGGAGTCTTAGCGGGAGGGCAATGTACGGGCAGTACTTC

V: TRBV29-1
size: once
D: .
J: TRBJ2-3
CDR3: CSVARQDTSTDTQYF
DNA: TGCAGCGTCGCGCGACAGGACACATCCACAGATACGCAGTATTTT

V: TRBV18
size: .
D: .
J: TRBJ2-2
CDR3: CASSPSTLTGELFF
DNA: TGTGCCAGCTCACCTTCGACTTTAACCGGGGAGCTGTTTTTT

V: TRBV24-1
size: .
D: TRBD1
J: TRBJ2-7
CDR3: CATSDRQGAEQYF
DNA: TGTGCCACCAGTGATAGACAGGGGGCCGAGCAGTACTTC

V: TRBV7-9
size: once
D: .
J: TRBJ2-3
CDR3: CASSLFTTDTQYF
DNA: TGTGCCAGCAGCTTATTCACAACAGATACGCAGTATTTT

V: TRBV29-1
size: .
D: TRBD1
J: TRBJ1-6
CDR3: CSVRSGGTVNSPLHF
DNA: TGCAGCGTTCGGTCAGGGGGGACGGTTAATTCACCCCTCCACTTT

V: TRBV5-6
size: .
D: .
J: TRBJ1-1
CDR3: CASSEDINTEAFF
DNA: TGTGCCAGCAGCGAGGACATAAACACTGAAGCTTTCTTT

V: TRBV5-1
size: .
D: TRBD1
J: TRBJ2-5
CDR3: CASSLAGQTLETQYF
DNA: TGCGCCAGCAGCTTGGCGGGACAGACCCTAGAGACCCAGTACTTC

V: TRBV2
size: .
D: .
J: TRBJ2-2
CDR3: CASSEVSLVGSGELFF
DNA: TGTGCCAGCAGTGAAGTGTCACTAGTCGGGTCCGGGGAGCTGTTTTTT

V: TRBV30
size: .
D: TRBD1
J: TRBJ1-1
CDR3: CAWSVTGGTEAFF
DNA: TGTGCCTGGAGTGTCACAGGGGGCACTGAAGCTTTCTTT

V: TRBV13
size: .
D: TRBD1
J: TRBJ2-5
CDR3: CASSWDRTQETQYF
DNA: TGTGCCAGCAGCTGGGACAGAACACAAGAGACCCAGTACTTC

V: TRBV11-2
size: .
D: TRBD1
J: TRBJ2-5
CDR3: CASFEGTGGETQYF
DNA: TGTGCCAGCTTCGAAGGGACAGGGGGAGAGACCCAGTACTTC

V: TRBV5-5
size: .
D: .
J: TRBJ1-2
CDR3: CASSSTLGYGYTF
DNA: TGTGCCAGCAGCTCGACACTTGGCTATGGCTACACCTTC

V: TRBV3-1/TRBV3-2
size: .
D: TRBD2
J: TRBJ2-5
CDR3: CASSLSGTYQETQYF
DNA: TGTGCCAGCAGCCTTAGCGGGACGTACCAAGAGACCCAGTACTTC

V: TRBV25-1
size: .
D: .
J: TRBJ2-3
CDR3: CASNRQDQDTQYF
DNA: TGTGCCAGCAACCGACAGGACCAAGATACGCAGTATTTT

V: TRBV4-2
size: .
D: .
J: TRBJ1-2
CDR3: CASSQEYRQEYGYTF
DNA: TGTGCCAGCAGCCAAGAATATAGGCAGGAGTATGGCTACACCTTC

V: TRBV5-4
size: .
D: TRBD1
J: TRBJ1-1
CDR3: CASSPEGALNTEAFF
DNA: TGTGCCAGCAGCCCTGAGGGGGCCCTGAACACTGAAGCTTTCTTT

V: TRBV7-2
size: .
D: .
J: TRBJ2-7
CDR3: CASSLGRGNYEQYF
DNA: TGTGCCAGCAGCTTAGGACGGGGGAATTACGAGCAGTACTTC

V: TRBV4-2
size: .
D: .
J: TRBJ1-3
CDR3: CASSSQGADSGNTIYF
DNA: TGTGCCAGCAGCTCTCAAGGGGCAGATTCTGGAAACACCATATATTTT

V: TRBV19
size: .
D: .
J: TRBJ2-5
CDR3: CASSLQWGETQYF
DNA: TGTGCCAGTAGTCTACAGTGGGGGGAGACCCAGTACTTC

V: TRBV4-1
size: once
D: .
J: TRBJ1-4
CDR3: CASSQPRGVYEKLFF
DNA: TGCGCCAGCAGCCAACCCCGGGGGGTTTATGAAAAACTGTTTTTT

V: TRBV28
size: .
D: .
J: TRBJ1-5
CDR3: CASRPVRGRRSNQPQHF
DNA: TGTGCCAGCAGGCCGGTAAGAGGGAGACGGAGCAATCAGCCCCAGCATTTT

V: TRBV24-1
size: .
D: .
J: TRBJ2-6
CDR3: CATSSGASRSSGANVLTF
DNA: TGTGCCACCAGCTCAGGGGCATCGAGAAGCTCTGGGGCCAACGTCCTGACTTTC

V: TRBV7-2
size: .
D: .
J: TRBJ2-4
CDR3: CASSLVTLQQNIQYF
DNA: TGTGCCAGCAGCTTAGTAACATTGCAGCAAAACATTCAGTACTTC

V: TRBV5-6
size: .
D: .
J: TRBJ2-3
CDR3: CASSLEAAGWADTQYF
DNA: TGTGCCAGCAGCTTGGAGGCGGCAGGGTGGGCAGATACGCAGTATTTT

V: TRBV6-2/TRBV6-3
size: .
D: TRBD1
J: TRBJ2-1
CDR3: CASSYGGTGYNEQFF
DNA: TGTGCCAGCAGTTACGGAGGGACAGGGTACAATGAGCAGTTCTTC

V: TRBV28
size: .
D: TRBD1
J: TRBJ2-7
CDR3: CASSQSRDRYEQYF
DNA: TGTGCCAGCAGTCAGTCCCGGGACAGGTACGAGCAGTACTTC

V: TRBV24-1
size: few
D: .
J: TRBJ1-2
CDR3: CATSDPTLPWGYTF
DNA: TGTGCCACCAGTGATCCAACTCTTCCGTGGGGCTACACCTTC

V: TRBV6-5
size: .
D: .
J: TRBJ2-1
CDR3: CASSYSSVDNEQFF
DNA: TGTGCCAGCAGTTACTCCAGTGTGGACAATGAGCAGTTCTTC

V: TRBV19
size: .
D: TRBD1
J: TRBJ1-1
CDR3: CASINTDRGLNTEAFF
DNA: TGTGCCAGTATCAATACGGACAGGGGATTGAACACTGAAGCTTTCTTT

V: TRBV3-1/TRBV3-2
size: .
D: TRBD2
J: TRBJ2-1
CDR3: CASSEGIGGRKKNEQFF
DNA: TGTGCCAGCAGCGAAGGCATTGGCGGGAGAAAGAAAAATGAGCAGTTCTTC

V: TRBV6-5
size: .
D: TRBD2
J: TRBJ2-7
CDR3: CASSTSAGGPSEQYF
DNA: TGTGCCAGCAGTACCTCAGCGGGAGGGCCGAGCGAGCAGTACTTC

V: TRBV28
size: .
D: .
J: TRBJ2-2
CDR3: CASSLTLGARGTGELFF
DNA: TGTGCCAGCAGTTTAACTTTAGGGGCCCGGGGGACCGGGGAGCTGTTTTTT

V: TRBV10-3
size: .
D: .
J: TRBJ1-3
CDR3: CAISESAELGNTIYF
DNA: TGTGCCATCAGTGAGTCGGCAGAGCTAGGAAACACCATATATTTT

V: TRBV7-9
size: .
D: TRBD1
J: TRBJ1-1
CDR3: CASGIQGTEAFF
DNA: TGTGCCAGCGGAATACAGGGGACTGAAGCTTTCTTT

V: TRBV3-1/TRBV3-2
size: .
D: .
J: TRBJ2-1
CDR3: CASSHFRDADGEQFF
DNA: TGTGCCAGCAGCCACTTCCGGGACGCGGACGGTGAGCAGTTCTTC

V: TRBV7-2
size: .
D: .
J: TRBJ1-2
CDR3: CASSLMADGGYTF
DNA: TGTGCCAGCAGCTTGATGGCAGACGGGGGCTACACCTTC